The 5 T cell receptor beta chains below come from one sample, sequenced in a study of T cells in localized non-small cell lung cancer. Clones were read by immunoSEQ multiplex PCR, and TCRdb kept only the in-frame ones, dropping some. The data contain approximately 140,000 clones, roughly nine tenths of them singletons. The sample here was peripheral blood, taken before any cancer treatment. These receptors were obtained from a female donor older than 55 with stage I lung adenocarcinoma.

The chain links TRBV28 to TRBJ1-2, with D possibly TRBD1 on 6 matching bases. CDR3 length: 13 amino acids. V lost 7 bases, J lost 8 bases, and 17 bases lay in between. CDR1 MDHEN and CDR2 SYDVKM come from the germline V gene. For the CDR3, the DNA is TGTGCCAGCACAGGGGACGTTTTCGGGGGCTACACCTTC. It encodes CASTGDVFGGYTF.

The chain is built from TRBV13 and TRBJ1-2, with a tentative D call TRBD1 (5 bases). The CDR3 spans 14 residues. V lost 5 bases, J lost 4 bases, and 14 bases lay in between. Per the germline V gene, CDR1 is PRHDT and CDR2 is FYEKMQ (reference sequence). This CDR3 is CASSDSRSFYGYTF. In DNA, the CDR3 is TGTGCCAGCAGCGACAGCCGATCCTTCTATGGCTACACCTTC.

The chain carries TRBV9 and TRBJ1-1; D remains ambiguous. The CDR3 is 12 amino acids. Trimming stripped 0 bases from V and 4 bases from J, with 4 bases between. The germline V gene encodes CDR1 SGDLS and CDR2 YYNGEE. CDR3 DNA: TGTGCCAGCAGCGTAGGGTTCACTGAAGCTTTCTTT. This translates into CASSVGFTEAFF.

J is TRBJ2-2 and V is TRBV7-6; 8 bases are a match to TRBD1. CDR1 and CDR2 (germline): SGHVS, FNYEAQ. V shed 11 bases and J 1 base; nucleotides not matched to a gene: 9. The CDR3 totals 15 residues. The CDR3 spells CAVKTGTGNTGELFF. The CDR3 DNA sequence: TGTGCCGTCAAAACCGGGACAGGGAACACCGGGGAGCTGTTTTTT.

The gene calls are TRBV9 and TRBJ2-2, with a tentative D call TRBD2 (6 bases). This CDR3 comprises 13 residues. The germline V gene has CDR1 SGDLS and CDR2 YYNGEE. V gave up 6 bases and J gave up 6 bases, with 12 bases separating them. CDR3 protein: CASTPWGAGELFF. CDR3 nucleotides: TGTGCCAGCACCCCGTGGGGGGCCGGGGAGCTGTTTTTT.